The 10 T cell receptor beta chains below come from one sample, sequenced in a study of T cells expressing NK-cell markers. TCRdb reprocessed the 5' RACE reads; each CDR3 protein has one entry and no DNA is given. With about 460,000 distinct CDR3 sequences in the sample, the ten largest clones hold more than 1.4%. The material sequenced was blood T cells: a sorted CD56 or NKG2C T cell subset, CD4+ or CD8+ T cells, or bulk PBMC T cells (not recorded which). Source of these receptors: a woman aged 45-60 years in good health.

The chain uses TRBV5-1 and TRBJ2-7; lacking DNA, the TRBD2 call made by TCRdb goes unchecked. CDR1 SGHRS and CDR2 YFSETQ come from the germline V gene. The CDR3 has 16 residues. CDR3 region: CASSRSGLAILYEQYF.

J is TRBJ2-7 and V is TRBV5-1; TCRdb names TRBD2, which stays unverified in the absence of DNA. Germline CDR1 is SGHRS and CDR2 is YFSETQ. The length of the CDR3 is 16 residues. CDR3 amino acids: CASSLALAGTSHEQYF.

The chain employs TRBV19 and TRBJ1-1. The CDR3 runs 13 residues. Germline-derived CDR1 and CDR2 are LNHDA and SQIVND (reference sequence). The chain's CDR3 is CATAGRMNTEAFF.

This rearrangement joins TRBV20-1 to TRBJ2-5; the TCRdb call, TRBD1, lacks DNA for checking. The CDR3 runs to 12 residues. The germline gives CDR1 DFQATT, CDR2 SNEGSKA (reference sequence). The CDR3 loop reads CSASTGGETQYF.

V is TRBV5-1 and J is TRBJ2-1; TCRdb gives TRBD2 as the D gene, but with no DNA this cannot be confirmed. The CDR3 extends over 18 amino acids. Per the germline V gene, CDR1 is SGHRS and CDR2 is YFSETQ. CDR3 sequence reads: CASSLVVSGSTAYNEQFF.

The genes are TRBV2 and TRBJ1-5; TCRdb's D call, TRBD1, is unchecked because there is no DNA. Germline values: CDR1 SNHLY, CDR2 FYNNEI. The CDR3 totals 15 residues. This CDR3 is CASSARTTGSEPQHF.

The chain joins TRBV20-1 to TRBJ2-3; TCRdb outputs TRBD2, but without DNA this stays unchecked. The CDR3 totals 15 residues. Germline V CDR1 and CDR2: DFQATT, SNEGSKA (reference sequence). The CDR3 sequence is CSLHQLGSNTDTQYF.

The rearrangement joins TRBV27 to TRBJ1-2; TCRdb's D call of TRBD1 is untestable without DNA. Germline V gene sequence: CDR1 MNHEY, CDR2 SMNVEV (reference sequence). The CDR3 extends over 16 amino acids. The CDR3 sequence is CASSTRLGPANYGYTF.

V gene TRBV6-6 combines with J gene TRBJ1-2; TCRdb gives TRBD1 as the D gene, but with no DNA this cannot be confirmed. CDR1 is MNHNY and CDR2 is SVGAGI in the germline V gene (reference sequence). The CDR3 has 14 amino acids. CDR3 loop: CASSYSFGANGYTF.

This chain connects TRBV20-1 to TRBJ2-3; the D call of TRBD1 rests on TCRdb alone, since no DNA is present to check it. CDR1 is DFQATT and CDR2 is SNEGSKA in the germline V gene (reference sequence). The CDR3 runs 14 residues. Here the CDR3 reads CSAGNYRGTDTQYF.